This TCR beta chain was identified during a study of blood T cell repertoires in COVID-19. For the study at large: Donors in the United States, Italy and Spain gave samples during acute or convalescent COVID-19. Sample material is recorded as cDNA or gDNA derived from T cells, B-cell-depleted T cells, or PBMCs.

Germline CDR1 LNHDA, CDR2 SQIVND (reference sequence). V lost 3 bases to trimming and J lost 5 bases; unmatched junction nucleotides: 3. The CDR3 sequence is 16 residues long. Authors' methods: Estimated nucleated cell counts came from reference gene primer amplification. Method: immunoSEQ multiplex PCR; TCRdb's copy keeps in-frame clones and lacks some. V and J calls and clone size are those listed in that table; D and trimming were worked out from the DNA. The sample shows about 40,000 clones, 90% to 95% of them seen only once. On this clone itself: Other DNA sequences in this sample translate to the same CDR3.

Sequences were obtained from peripheral blood. The chain is built from TRBV19 and TRBJ2-1, with 14 bases fitting TRBD2. The clonotype was recovered from a woman in her thirties in a cohort sampled during active COVID-19. The CDR3 DNA follows: TGTGCCAGTAGTATCGGGACTAGCGGGAGCCACAATGAGCAGTTCTTC. It encodes CASSIGTSGSHNEQFF.